This TCR beta chain was found in a study of cytomegalovirus exposure and HLA in healthy donors. Study background: In a previous analysis, more than 90 million unique TCR beta sequences were found from some 180 million T cells.

The study ran its PCR with 60 Vbeta and 13 Jbeta primers. Using immunoSEQ multiplex PCR, the repertoire was profiled, and TCRdb retains in-frame clones only, with some absent. The table records 150,000 to 200,000 clones, 81% of them present only once. Concerning this clone: Its antigen is undetermined.

The CDR3 totals 16 residues. Germline CDR1 and CDR2: SGHVS and FNYEAQ. Germline trimming cut 3 bases from V and 5 bases from J; bases unmatched to any gene: 11. Notes on the study in general: Previously analyzed data showed that most TCR beta V segments were productive at a frequency of about 87% or about 30%. Among TCR beta chains of equal frequency, HLA-associated ones were more clonally expanded in a later analysis.

The sequence was obtained from a man aged 18 to 35 in good health and CMV-seronegative. This chain joins TRBV7-6 and TRBJ1-1; TRBD1 matches 8 bases. What was sequenced was PBMCs. This CDR3 reads CASSLRTGFSRTEAFF. CDR3 nucleotide sequence: TGTGCCAGCAGCTTGCGGACAGGGTTTAGTAGGACTGAAGCTTTCTTT.